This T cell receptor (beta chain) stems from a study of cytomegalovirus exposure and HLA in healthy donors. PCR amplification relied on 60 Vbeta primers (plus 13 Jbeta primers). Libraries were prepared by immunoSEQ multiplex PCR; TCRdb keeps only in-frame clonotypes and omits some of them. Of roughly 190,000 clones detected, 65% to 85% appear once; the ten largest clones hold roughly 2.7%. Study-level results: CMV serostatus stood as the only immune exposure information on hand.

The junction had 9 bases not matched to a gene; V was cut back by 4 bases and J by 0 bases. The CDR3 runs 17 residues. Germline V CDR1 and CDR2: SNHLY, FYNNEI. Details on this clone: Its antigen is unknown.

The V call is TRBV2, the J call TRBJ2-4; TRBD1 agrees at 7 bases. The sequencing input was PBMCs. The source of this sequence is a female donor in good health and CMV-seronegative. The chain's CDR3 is CASSARQGLVAKNIQYF. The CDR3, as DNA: TGTGCCAGCAGTGCCCGACAGGGCCTGGTAGCCAAAAACATTCAGTACTTC.